This record covers a single TCR beta chain. The V end lost 2 bases, the J end lost 5 bases, and 18 bases lay between the germline ends. The germline CDR1 and CDR2 sequences are SEHNR and FQNEAQ (reference sequence). The CDR3 has 16 amino acids. This sample is part of a study of cytomegalovirus exposure and HLA in healthy donors. 13 Jbeta primers and 60 Vbeta primers were used for the PCR. Sequencing used immunoSEQ multiplex PCR; TCRdb keeps in-frame clones, though not all of them. Its table records about 46,000 clones. The gene calls are TRBV7-9 and TRBJ2-5, with D possibly matching TRBD1 (6 bases). This clonotype was sampled from a woman between 35 and 50 years old in good health and CMV-seronegative. Sequenced material: PBMCs. CDR3 loop: CASSLPGAGPRETQYF. For the CDR3, the DNA is TGTGCCAGCAGCTTACCAGGGGCAGGCCCTAGGGAGACCCAGTACTTC.